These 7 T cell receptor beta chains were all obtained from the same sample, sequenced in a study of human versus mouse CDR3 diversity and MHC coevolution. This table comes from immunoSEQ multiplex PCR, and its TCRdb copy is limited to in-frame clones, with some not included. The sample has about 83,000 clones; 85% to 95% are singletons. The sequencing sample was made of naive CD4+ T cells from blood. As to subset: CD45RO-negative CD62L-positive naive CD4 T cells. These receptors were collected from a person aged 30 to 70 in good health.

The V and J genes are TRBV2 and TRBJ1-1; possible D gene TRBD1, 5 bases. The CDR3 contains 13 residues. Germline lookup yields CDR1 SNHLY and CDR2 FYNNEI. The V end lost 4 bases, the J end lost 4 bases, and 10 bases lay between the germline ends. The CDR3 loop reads CASSAARVTEAFF. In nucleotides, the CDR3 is TGTGCCAGCAGTGCCGCCAGGGTCACTGAAGCTTTCTTT.

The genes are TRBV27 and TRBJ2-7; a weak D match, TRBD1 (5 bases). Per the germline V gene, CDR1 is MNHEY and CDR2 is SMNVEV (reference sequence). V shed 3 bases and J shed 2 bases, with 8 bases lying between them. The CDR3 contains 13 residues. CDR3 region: CASSFQGPYEQYF. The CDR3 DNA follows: TGTGCCAGCAGTTTCCAGGGCCCCTACGAGCAGTACTTC.

Here the CDR3 reads CASSPVAGDEQYF. The CDR3 nucleotides read TGTGCCAGCAGCCCCGTGGCCGGGGACGAGCAGTACTTC. The chain carries TRBV7-8 and TRBJ2-7, with a weak D call TRBD2 (5 bases). V was clipped by 5 bases and J by 5 bases, with 13 bases between them. Germline assignment: CDR1 SGHVS and CDR2 FQNEAQ. The CDR3 length is 13 residues.

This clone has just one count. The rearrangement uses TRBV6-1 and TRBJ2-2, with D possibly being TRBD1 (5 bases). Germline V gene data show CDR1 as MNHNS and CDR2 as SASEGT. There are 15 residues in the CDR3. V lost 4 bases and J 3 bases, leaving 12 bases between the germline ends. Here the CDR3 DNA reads TGTGCCAGCAGTGTGGGCAGGGCGTACACCGGGGAGCTGTTTTTT. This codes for CASSVGRAYTGELFF.

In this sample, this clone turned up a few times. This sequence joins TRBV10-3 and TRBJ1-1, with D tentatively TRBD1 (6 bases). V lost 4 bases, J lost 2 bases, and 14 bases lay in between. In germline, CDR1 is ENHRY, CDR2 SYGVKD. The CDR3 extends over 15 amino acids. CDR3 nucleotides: TGTGCCATCAGTGCCACGGGACAAGCAAACACTGAAGCTTTCTTT. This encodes CAISATGQANTEAFF.

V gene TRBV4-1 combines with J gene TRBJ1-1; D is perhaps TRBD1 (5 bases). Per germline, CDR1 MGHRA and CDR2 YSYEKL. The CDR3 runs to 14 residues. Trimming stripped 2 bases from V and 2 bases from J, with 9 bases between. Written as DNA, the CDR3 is TGCGCCAGCAGCCAAAAGACAGCAAACACTGAAGCTTTCTTT. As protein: CASSQKTANTEAFF.

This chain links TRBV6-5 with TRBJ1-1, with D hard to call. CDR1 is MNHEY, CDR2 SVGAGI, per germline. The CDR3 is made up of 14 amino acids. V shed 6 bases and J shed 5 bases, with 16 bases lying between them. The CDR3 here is CASRSGRGGTEAFF. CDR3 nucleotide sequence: TGTGCCAGCAGATCCGGGCGCGGAGGGACTGAAGCTTTCTTT.